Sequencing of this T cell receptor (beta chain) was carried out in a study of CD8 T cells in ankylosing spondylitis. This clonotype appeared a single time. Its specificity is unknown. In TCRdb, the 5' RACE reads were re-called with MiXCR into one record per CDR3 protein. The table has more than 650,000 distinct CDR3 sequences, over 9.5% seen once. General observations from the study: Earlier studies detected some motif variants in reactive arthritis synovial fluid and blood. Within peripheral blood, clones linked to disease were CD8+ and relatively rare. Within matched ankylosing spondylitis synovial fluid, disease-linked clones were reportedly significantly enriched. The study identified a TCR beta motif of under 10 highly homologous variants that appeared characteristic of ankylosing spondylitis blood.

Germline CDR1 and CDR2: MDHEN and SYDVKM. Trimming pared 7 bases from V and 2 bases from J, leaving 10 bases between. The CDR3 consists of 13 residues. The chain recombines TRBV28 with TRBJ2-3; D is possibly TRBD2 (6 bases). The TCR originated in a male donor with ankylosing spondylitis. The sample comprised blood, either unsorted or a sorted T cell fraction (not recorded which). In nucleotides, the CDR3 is TGTGCCAGCACTCGCGGGGACACAGATACGCAGTATTTT. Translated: CASTRGDTDTQYF.